A single sample is the source of the 2 T cell receptor beta chains below, sequenced in a study of CD8 T cells in Susac syndrome. The RNA, roughly 0.45 to 1 ug, was put through reverse transcription using random hexamers. MiXCR, run by TCRdb on the immunoSEQ multiplex PCR reads, gives a single entry per CDR3 protein. The table shows 75,000 to 80,000 distinct CDR3 sequences, with approximately 95% occurring only once. Sequencing used CD8+ T cells from PBMCs. The receptors shown here come from a human donor with Susac syndrome.

The chain couples TRBV7-2 to TRBJ2-3; TRBD2 is a possible D gene (6 bases). V lost 0 bases and J lost 2, with 9 bases in between. The CDR3 length is 15 residues. Germline CDR1 and CDR2: SGHTA and FQGNSA. CDR3 residues: CASSLAGDFTDTQYF. CDR3 bases: TGTGCCAGCAGCTTAGCGGGGGACTTCACAGATACGCAGTATTTT.

The chain employs TRBV7-2 and TRBJ2-3; possible D gene TRBD1, 6 bases. This CDR3 has 15 residues. The germline CDR1 and CDR2 sequences are SGHTA and FQGNSA. Trimming left V 7 bases short and J 4 bases short, with 18 bases between. The CDR3 protein is CASINRGQGSDTQYF. CDR3 DNA: TGTGCCAGCATCAACCGTGGGCAGGGGTCAGATACGCAGTATTTT.